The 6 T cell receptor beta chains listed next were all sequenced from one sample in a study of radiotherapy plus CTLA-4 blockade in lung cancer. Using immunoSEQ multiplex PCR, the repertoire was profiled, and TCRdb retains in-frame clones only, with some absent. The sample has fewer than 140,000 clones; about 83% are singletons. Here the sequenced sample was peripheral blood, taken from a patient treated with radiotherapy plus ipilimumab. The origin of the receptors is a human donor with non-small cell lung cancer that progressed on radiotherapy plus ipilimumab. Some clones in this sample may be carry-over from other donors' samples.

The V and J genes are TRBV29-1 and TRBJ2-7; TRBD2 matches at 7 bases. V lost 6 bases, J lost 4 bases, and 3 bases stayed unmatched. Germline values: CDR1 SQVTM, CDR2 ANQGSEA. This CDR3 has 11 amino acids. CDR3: CSVGLGYEQYF. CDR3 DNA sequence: TGCAGCGTAGGACTAGGTTACGAGCAGTACTTC.

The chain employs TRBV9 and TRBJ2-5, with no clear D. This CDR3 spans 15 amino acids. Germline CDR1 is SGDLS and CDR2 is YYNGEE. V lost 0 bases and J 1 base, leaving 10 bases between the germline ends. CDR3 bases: TGTGCCAGCAGCGTAGTTGGAGTGCCCCAAGAGACCCAGTACTTC. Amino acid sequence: CASSVVGVPQETQYF.

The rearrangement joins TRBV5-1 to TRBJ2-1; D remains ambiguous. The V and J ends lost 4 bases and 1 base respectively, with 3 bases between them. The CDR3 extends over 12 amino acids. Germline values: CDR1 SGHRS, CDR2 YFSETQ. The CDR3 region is CASSQSYNEQFF. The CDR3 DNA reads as TGCGCCAGCAGCCAATCCTACAATGAGCAGTTCTTC.

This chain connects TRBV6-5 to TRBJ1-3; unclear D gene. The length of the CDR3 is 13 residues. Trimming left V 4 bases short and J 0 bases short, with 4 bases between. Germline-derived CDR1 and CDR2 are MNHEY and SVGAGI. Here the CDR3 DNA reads TGTGCCAGCAGTTTATTCTCTGGAAACACCATATATTTT. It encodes CASSLFSGNTIYF.

The CDR3 loop reads CASSLVQQETQYF. DNA for the CDR3: TGTGCCAGCAGCTTAGTACAGCAAGAGACCCAGTACTTC. V gene TRBV7-2 combines with J gene TRBJ2-5; D call uncertain. Deletions cut 1 base from V and 2 bases from J, with 5 bases between. From germline, CDR1 is SGHTA and CDR2 FQGNSA. The CDR3 has 13 amino acids. The whole variable domain, remainder taken from reference TRBV7-2 and TRBJ2-5, is GAGVSQSPSNKVTEKGKDVELRCDPISGHTALYWYRQSLGQGLEFLIYFQGNSAPDKSGLPSDRFSAERTGGSVSTLTIQRTQQEDSAVYLCASSLVQQETQYFGPGTRLLVL.

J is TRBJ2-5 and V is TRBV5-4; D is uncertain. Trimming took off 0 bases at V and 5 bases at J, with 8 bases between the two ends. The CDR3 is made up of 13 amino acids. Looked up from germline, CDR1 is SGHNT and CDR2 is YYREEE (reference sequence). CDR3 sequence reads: CASSLVLEETQYF. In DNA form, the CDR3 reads TGTGCCAGCAGCTTGGTGTTAGAGGAGACCCAGTACTTC.